These 15 T cell receptor beta chains originate from one sample sequenced in a study of lymphopenia after photon versus proton radiotherapy. Using immunoSEQ multiplex PCR, the repertoire was profiled, and TCRdb retains in-frame clones only, with some absent. The data contain about 40,000 clones, around 83% of them singletons. The starting material was peripheral blood, obtained from a patient treated with proton-based radiotherapy. The receptor source for this set is a woman in her 70s with pancreatic cancer. Some clones in this sample may be carry-over from other donors' samples.

The rearrangement uses TRBV20-1 and TRBJ2-3; D ambiguous. Trimming shortened V by 3 bases and J by 6 bases, and 4 bases separated the two germline ends. This CDR3 region has 10 residues. Germline CDR1 reads DFQATT; CDR2 reads SNEGSKA (reference sequence). The CDR3 coding sequence is TGCAGTGCTAGTATGGATACGCAGTATTTT. Translated, it gives CSASMDTQYF.

The chain has TRBV2 and TRBJ1-1; D is uncertain. The CDR3 is made up of 14 amino acids. The V end lost 2 bases, the J end lost 4 bases, and 11 bases lay between the germline ends. From germline, CDR1 is SNHLY and CDR2 FYNNEI. The CDR3 reads CASSERSLLTEAFF. The CDR3 DNA is TGTGCCAGCAGTGAAAGAAGCCTCCTCACTGAAGCTTTCTTT.

The V and J genes are TRBV5-1 and TRBJ2-1; 11 bases agree with TRBD2. Germline trimming cut 3 bases from V and 0 bases from J; bases unmatched to any gene: 11. This CDR3 region has 19 residues. The germline V gene has CDR1 SGHRS and CDR2 YFSETQ. The CDR3 spells CASSYTTGTSGSSYNEQFF. The CDR3 DNA sequence: TGCGCCAGCAGCTACACTACCGGGACTAGCGGAAGCTCCTACAATGAGCAGTTCTTC. Drawing the rest from reference TRBV5-1 and TRBJ2-1, the complete variable domain is KAGVTQTPRYLIKTRGQQVTLSCSPISGHRSVSWYQQTPGQGLQFLFEYFSETQRNKGNFPGRFSGRQFSNSRSEMNVSTLELGDSALYLCASSYTTGTSGSSYNEQFFGPGTRLTVL.

The V call is TRBV5-6, the J call TRBJ1-1; D not certain. Trimming stripped 0 bases from V and 6 bases from J, with 15 bases between. The CDR3 is made up of 15 amino acids. CDR1 is SGHDT and CDR2 is YYEEEE in the germline V gene. CDR3 nucleotide sequence: TGTGCCAGCAGCTTGGAGTCTGGGTTTGTGGCTGAAGCTTTCTTT. This codes for CASSLESGFVAEAFF.

CDR3 loop: CASSLGDREVGTEAFF. The CDR3 DNA is TGTGCCAGCAGCTTAGGCGACAGGGAGGTGGGCACTGAAGCTTTCTTT. This chain uses TRBV7-2 with TRBJ1-1, with 7 bases lining up with TRBD1. CDR3 size: 16 residues. Trimming cost V 1 base and J 4 bases; bases outside gene matches: 9. Per the germline V gene, CDR1 is SGHTA and CDR2 is FQGNSA.

On this clone itself: The limits of the CDR3 on the DNA are not certain, so only TCRdb's listed CDR3 is given. CDR3: CASSTSAGEKLFF. This chain connects TRBV19 to TRBJ1-4. Germline CDR1 and CDR2: LNHDA and SQIVND (reference sequence). A total of 13 residues make up the CDR3, ends included.

V and J are TRBV6-5 and TRBJ1-5; 8 bases align to TRBD1. V was pared by 5 bases and J by 2 bases, with 5 bases of the junction left unmatched. The CDR3 sequence is 15 residues long. The germline gives CDR1 MNHEY, CDR2 SVGAGI. DNA of the CDR3: TGTGCCAGCAGTCAAACAGGGGGAGGCAATCAGCCCCAGCATTTT. It translates to CASSQTGGGNQPQHF.

The chain is built from TRBV7-9 and TRBJ2-1; 7 bases map to TRBD2. The CDR3 is made up of 15 amino acids. Germline CDR1 reads SEHNR; CDR2 reads FQNEAQ (reference sequence). J lost 8 bases, V lost 5 bases, and 12 bases had no gene match. CDR3 sequence reads: CASSPRERDIDEQFF. The DNA for the CDR3 is TGTGCCAGCAGCCCCCGGGAGCGGGATATCGATGAGCAGTTCTTC.

The chain carries TRBV19 and TRBJ1-1, with 7 bases that match TRBD1. With 7 bases clipped from V and 4 bases from J, the junction kept 6 bases outside the gene matches. The CDR3 sequence is 13 residues long. Germline assignment: CDR1 LNHDA and CDR2 SQIVND (reference sequence). CDR3 in DNA: TGTGCCAGTACGCAGGGGGGGAGCACTGAAGCTTTCTTT. It is translated as CASTQGGSTEAFF.

This rearrangement joins TRBV11-2 to TRBJ1-3; no definite D call. The V end was cut by 7 bases, the J end by 0 bases, with 16 bases between. Germline values: CDR1 SGHAT, CDR2 FQNNGV. The CDR3 sequence is 16 residues long. The CDR3 nucleotides are TGTGCCAGCACCTCCGGGTCTCCCAGCTCTGGAAACACCATATATTTT. Translated, it gives CASTSGSPSSGNTIYF.

The chain has TRBV5-1 and TRBJ2-7; D tentatively fits TRBD1 or TRBD2 (5 bases each). Germline V gene data show CDR1 as SGHRS and CDR2 as YFSETQ. This CDR3 has 15 amino acids. V dropped 3 bases and J dropped 1 base, with 14 bases sitting between them. The CDR3: CASSWTLGTSYEQYF. CDR3 DNA sequence: TGCGCCAGCAGCTGGACGCTCGGGACGTCCTACGAGCAGTACTTC.

This chain connects TRBV7-6 to TRBJ2-7; D is possibly TRBD1 or TRBD2 (5 bases each). This CDR3 spans 14 amino acids. Per germline, CDR1 SGHVS and CDR2 FNYEAQ. The V gene lost 3 bases and the J gene lost 3 bases, with 12 bases spanning the gap. CDR3 sequence (DNA): TGTGCCAGCAGCTTGTCCGGGACGGTCTACGAGCAGTACTTC. It yields the protein CASSLSGTVYEQYF.

The chain links TRBV19 to TRBJ1-1, with 7 bases lining up with TRBD1. This CDR3 comprises 16 residues. Trimming took 5 bases from V and 2 from J; bases not matched to a gene: 11. Germline CDR1 and CDR2: LNHDA and SQIVND (reference sequence). CDR3 nucleotides: TGTGCCAGTAGTCGTTGGCAGGGGGTTGGAAACACTGAAGCTTTCTTT. Its protein is CASSRWQGVGNTEAFF.

This clone has just one count. The chain recombines TRBV11-2 with TRBJ2-2; D uncertain. Germline loops: CDR1 SGHAT, CDR2 FQNNGV. V was cut by 2 bases and J by 0 bases, with 4 bases left in between. The CDR3 contains 14 residues. The CDR3 DNA reads as TGTGCCAGCAGCTTACTCGCGAACACCGGGGAGCTGTTTTTT. It encodes CASSLLANTGELFF.

This chain joins TRBV7-2 and TRBJ2-5; D is possibly TRBD1 (5 bases). The J call may be faulty, since TRBJ2-7 better matches the DNA end. CDR1 and CDR2 from the germline V gene are SGHTA and FQGNSA. The CDR3 loop spans 14 amino acids. The CDR3 loop is CASSFDSASYEQYF. DNA of the CDR3: TGTGCCAGCAGCTTCGACAGCGCCTCCTACGAGCAGTACTTC.